One and the same sample provided the 20 T cell receptor beta chains below, sequenced in a study of beta chain features in type 1 diabetes. Broader study findings: Type 1 diabetes patients showed a moderate but significant shortening of TCRB CDR3s in all four CD4+ subsets.

Which antigens these TCRs recognize remains unknown. Expressed TCRB transcripts got sequenced, as all isolated RNA was reverse transcribed. The repertoire was sequenced with immunoSEQ multiplex PCR; TCRdb's copy has only in-frame clones and lacks some. The sample shows 53,000 or so clones, about three fifths of them seen only once. The sequenced sample consisted of stem cell memory CD4+ T cells from blood. The receptors stem from a woman aged 25-40 years with type 1 diabetes.

The DNA for the CDR3 is TGCGCCAGCAGCTTGACTAGCGGGAAGTTCACAGATACGCAGTATTTT. Protein product: CASSLTSGKFTDTQYF. This chain links TRBV5-1 with TRBJ2-3, with TRBD2 identical over 10 bases. The CDR3 has 16 amino acids. Trimming at V came to 1 base and at J to 2 bases, leaving 4 bases not matched to a gene. Per the germline V gene, CDR1 is SGHRS and CDR2 is YFSETQ.

This clone was recorded once. J is TRBJ2-1 and V is TRBV11-2; 8 nucleotides align to TRBD2. Germline values: CDR1 SGHAT, CDR2 FQNNGV. V lost 4 bases, J lost 4 bases, and 6 bases stayed unmatched. This CDR3 comprises 15 residues. CDR3 DNA sequence: TGTGCCAGCAGCTCTGGTAGCGGGGCTTACAATGAGCAGTTCTTC. Protein product: CASSSGSGAYNEQFF.

V usage is TRBV6-1 and J usage is TRBJ2-7; D perhaps matches TRBD2 (5 bases). Trimming cost V 11 bases and J 3 bases, with 11 bases left between them. The germline gives CDR1 MNHNS, CDR2 SASEGT. The CDR3 covers 11 residues. CDR3 bases: TGTGCCGGGAGAAGCGTCTACGAGCAGTACTTC. Translation gives CAGRSVYEQYF.

The genes are TRBV27 and TRBJ2-2; tentatively, D is TRBD2 (6 bases). Germline assignment: CDR1 MNHEY and CDR2 SMNVEV (reference sequence). V was clipped by 7 bases and J by 1 base, with 13 bases between them. This CDR3 region has 15 residues. CDR3 region: CASILEGENTGELFF. CDR3 DNA: TGTGCCAGCATATTGGAGGGAGAGAACACCGGGGAGCTGTTTTTT.

This sequence joins TRBV14 and TRBJ2-1; TRBD2 is a possible D gene (5 bases). CDR1 and CDR2 (germline): SGHDN, FVKESK. The V end lost 3 bases, the J end lost 6 bases, and 15 bases lay between the germline ends. This CDR3 comprises 15 residues. DNA for the CDR3: TGTGCCAGCAGCCACCGCCCGCAGGCGGGCAATGAGCAGTTCTTC. This translates into CASSHRPQAGNEQFF.

This clone was counted only a few times. This rearrangement joins TRBV2 to TRBJ2-1; D possibly corresponds to TRBD1 (6 bases). CDR1 and CDR2 from the germline V gene are SNHLY and FYNNEI. The ends were cut back, 6 bases at V and 4 bases at J, with 13 bases in the middle. This CDR3 region has 14 residues. CDR3 region: CASSNLQGYNEQFF. The CDR3 DNA reads as TGTGCCAGCAGCAACTTACAGGGATACAATGAGCAGTTCTTC.

J is TRBJ2-7 and V is TRBV27; 9 nucleotides match TRBD2. Germline V lookup: CDR1 MNHEY, CDR2 SMNVEV (reference sequence). This CDR3 has 15 residues. V trimming: 5 bases; J trimming: 8 bases; junction bases outside the gene matches: 13. The CDR3 nucleotides read TGTGCCAGCAGTGGTTCGACTAGCGGAGACGAGCAGCAGTACTTC. Translated, it gives CASSGSTSGDEQQYF.

This chain uses TRBV28 with TRBJ1-1; TRBD1 agrees at 12 bases. The CDR3 is made up of 16 amino acids. V was pared by 5 bases and J by 4 bases, with 8 bases of the junction left unmatched. Germline V gene data show CDR1 as MDHEN and CDR2 as SYDVKM. The CDR3 DNA is TGTGCCAGCAGTACTGCGGGACAGGGGGCGAGCACTGAAGCTTTCTTT. Translation gives CASSTAGQGASTEAFF.

V and J are TRBV29-1 and TRBJ2-1; perhaps TRBD1 as D (5 bases). V lost 0 bases and J lost 4, with 16 bases in between. The CDR3 runs 16 residues. Germline-derived CDR1 and CDR2 are SQVTM and ANQGSEA. The CDR3 loop reads CSVEDDRQGRYNEQFF. The CDR3 DNA sequence: TGCAGCGTTGAAGATGATCGGCAGGGAAGGTACAATGAGCAGTTCTTC.

The CDR3 DNA reads TGTGCCAGTAGTCAAATCCCGGGACAGGTATTATATAGCAATCAGCCCCAGCATTTT. This codes for CASSQIPGQVLYSNQPQHF. V and J are TRBV19 and TRBJ1-5; 8 nucleotides match TRBD1. The germline CDR1 and CDR2 sequences are LNHDA and SQIVND (reference sequence). The CDR3 runs 19 residues. The J segment lost 0 bases and the V segment lost 5 bases, leaving 15 bases of the junction unmatched. The variable domain in full, with the rest retrieved from reference TRBV19 and TRBJ1-5, is DGGITQSPKYLFRKEGQNVTLSCEQNLNHDAMYWYRQDPGQGLRLIYYSQIVNDFQKGDIAEGYSVSREKKESFPLTVTSAQKNPTAFYLCASSQIPGQVLYSNQPQHFGDGTRLSIL.

This clone was seen a few times. The gene calls are TRBV7-9 and TRBJ2-4, with no clear D. The length of the CDR3 is 14 residues. V was shortened by 5 bases and J by 0 bases, with 8 bases between the two germline ends. CDR1 and CDR2 from the germline V gene are SEHNR and FQNEAQ (reference sequence). CDR3 DNA: TGTGCCAGCAGCCCCGAGATAGCCAAAAACATTCAGTACTTC. Its translation is CASSPEIAKNIQYF.

This clone was picked up a small number of times. The CDR3 nucleotides read TGTGCCAGCTCACCGGGACTAGACACCTACAATGAGCAGTTCTTC. It yields the protein CASSPGLDTYNEQFF. The chain has TRBV18 and TRBJ2-1; 8 positions match TRBD2. CDR3 size: 15 residues. V trimming: 3 bases; J trimming: 2 bases; junction bases outside the gene matches: 3. The germline V gene has CDR1 KGHSH and CDR2 LQKENI.

CDR3 DNA sequence: TGTGCCTGGGGCGTACAGGGAAACAATGAGCAGTTCTTC. Translated: CAWGVQGNNEQFF. The rearrangement uses TRBV30 and TRBJ2-1; D is perhaps TRBD1 (6 bases). V lost 5 bases to trimming and J lost 5 bases, with 13 bases between them. Germline lookup yields CDR1 GTSNPN and CDR2 SVGIG (reference sequence). The CDR3 is 13 residues long.

This chain connects TRBV4-1 to TRBJ2-2; 8 bases are shared with TRBD2. The CDR3 is made up of 18 amino acids. Per germline, CDR1 MGHRA and CDR2 YSYEKL. V was clipped by 5 bases and J by 4 bases; unmatched bases: 15. The CDR3, as DNA: TGCGCCAGCAGCAAGGGACTAGTGCCAACGCGGGTCACCGGGGAGCTGTTTTTT. It yields the protein CASSKGLVPTRVTGELFF.

The V call is TRBV2, the J call TRBJ2-5; D is unresolved. V lost 5 bases and J 1 base, leaving 8 bases between the germline ends. There are 13 residues in the CDR3. CDR1 SNHLY and CDR2 FYNNEI come from the germline V gene. As DNA, the CDR3 is TGTGCCAGCAGTTACTACATCCAAGAGACCCAGTACTTC. This gives the protein CASSYYIQETQYF. The variable domain in full, completed from reference TRBV2 and TRBJ2-5, reads EPEVTQTPSHQVTQMGQEVILRCVPISNHLYFYWYRQILGQKVEFLVSFYNNEISEKSEIFDDQFSVERPDGSNFTLKIRSTKLEDSAMYFCASSYYIQETQYFGPGTRLLVL.

This clone came up a few times. This sequence joins TRBV29-1 and TRBJ1-1; tentative D call: TRBD1 (5 bases). Germline loops: CDR1 SQVTM, CDR2 ANQGSEA. The CDR3 totals 13 residues. V was cut by 6 bases and J by 8 bases, with 19 bases left in between. DNA for the CDR3: TGCAGCGTCGCAGGGCAGATAAGAGAAGAAGCTTTCTTT. Protein product: CSVAGQIREEAFF.

The rearrangement joins TRBV5-1 to TRBJ2-1; no reliable D call. Per germline, CDR1 SGHRS and CDR2 YFSETQ. Between the trimmed V and J ends, which lost 2 bases and 7 bases, there was a span of 7 bases. The CDR3 is 12 residues long. The CDR3 DNA reads as TGCGCCAGCAGCTTTAACGGGAATGAGCAGTTCTTC. The encoded protein is CASSFNGNEQFF.

In its sample, this clone was seen a few times. CDR3 region: CASSLTAASYNEQFF. The CDR3 DNA reads as TGTGCCAGCAGCTTAACGGCGGCATCCTACAATGAGCAGTTCTTC. The rearrangement joins TRBV7-9 to TRBJ2-1; D uncertain. The V gene lost 2 bases and the J gene lost 1 base, with 9 bases spanning the gap. The CDR3 has 15 residues. Per germline, CDR1 SEHNR and CDR2 FQNEAQ (reference sequence).

The chain couples TRBV18 to TRBJ1-1, with D possibly matching TRBD1 (6 bases). CDR1 is KGHSH, CDR2 LQKENI, per germline. V was trimmed by 6 bases and J by 3 bases, leaving 14 bases between them. The CDR3 runs to 14 residues. The DNA of the CDR3 is TGTGCCAGCTCCCAACAGGGCGGCGACACTGAAGCTTTCTTT. It encodes CASSQQGGDTEAFF.

The gene calls are TRBV2 and TRBJ1-5; D gene unclear. The CDR3 length is 15 residues. V shed 5 bases and J shed 4 bases, with 15 bases lying between them. Germline CDR1 is SNHLY and CDR2 is FYNNEI. CDR3: CASSQGREPNQPQHF. CDR3 coding DNA: TGTGCCAGCAGTCAAGGACGGGAACCAAATCAGCCCCAGCATTTT.